These 27 T cell receptor beta chains share one sample of origin, sequenced in a study of OX40 agonist ivuxolimab in advanced cancers. Profiled with immunoSEQ multiplex PCR; TCRdb holds only in-frame clones, not every one. The repertoire has roughly 77,000 clones, just under 95% of them found once; the top ten carry about 0.6%. The material was CD4+ or CD8+ T cells sorted from blood, obtained in a trial of the OX40 agonist ivuxolimab. The receptors come from an adult with an advanced solid tumor such as melanoma, head and neck, liver or kidney cancer.

J is TRBJ1-5 and V is TRBV21-1. TRBV21-1 is marked as a pseudogene. This CDR3 contains 15 residues. CDR3 residues: CASSSPGGLDQAQHF. CDR3 DNA sequence: TGTGCCAGCAGCAGCCCCGGCGGACTTGATCAGGCCCAGCATTTT.

With respect to this clone: Different DNA sequences within this sample yield the same CDR3. This chain uses TRBV19 with TRBJ2-4; 8 positions match TRBD1. In germline, CDR1 is LNHDA, CDR2 SQIVND (reference sequence). The V and J ends lost 3 bases and 6 bases, in that order; junction bases with no gene match: 4. The CDR3 contains 14 residues. The CDR3 loop reads CASSIAGQGNIQYF. CDR3 nucleotide sequence: TGTGCCAGTAGTATTGCAGGACAGGGAAACATTCAGTACTTC.

This chain joins TRBV18 and TRBJ2-1; TRBD1 might be the D (5 bases). CDR1 and CDR2 (germline): KGHSH, LQKENI. Trimming pared 2 bases from V and 8 bases from J, leaving 16 bases between. The CDR3 consists of 15 residues. For the CDR3, the DNA is TGTGCCAGCTCACCAGTGGGCGGAGTACAGGATGAGCAGTTCTTC. Translation: CASSPVGGVQDEQFF.

This clone was observed a single time. The chain recombines TRBV18 with TRBJ2-5, with no clear D. The CDR3 runs to 13 residues. The germline CDR1 and CDR2 sequences are KGHSH and LQKENI. V gave up 5 bases and J gave up 2 bases, with 9 bases separating them. This chain's CDR3 is CASSNDKQETQYF. The CDR3 DNA follows: TGTGCCAGCTCAAATGACAAACAAGAGACCCAGTACTTC.

The rearrangement links TRBV14 to TRBJ1-2, with a weak D call TRBD1 (5 bases). V was trimmed by 0 bases and J by 7 bases, leaving 9 bases between them. Germline assignment: CDR1 SGHDN and CDR2 FVKESK. The CDR3 is 13 residues long. Here the CDR3 DNA reads TGTGCCAGCAGCCAAGAATTAGGGGCTGGCTACACCTTC. Protein: CASSQELGAGYTF.

V usage is TRBV5-1 and J usage is TRBJ1-3; the D gene is possibly TRBD1 (6 bases). The CDR3 runs to 13 residues. Between the trimmed V and J ends, which lost 7 bases and 3 bases, there was a span of 11 bases. The germline V gene encodes CDR1 SGHRS and CDR2 YFSETQ. CDR3 nucleotides: TGCGCCAGCCGGGGGGCTGATGGAAACACCATATATTTT. Protein: CASRGADGNTIYF. Based on the CDR3 plus reference TRBV5-1 and TRBJ1-3, the full variable domain is KAGVTQTPRYLIKTRGQQVTLSCSPISGHRSVSWYQQTPGQGLQFLFEYFSETQRNKGNFPGRFSGRQFSNSRSEMNVSTLELGDSALYLCASRGADGNTIYFGEGSWLTVV.

The chain has TRBV6-1 and TRBJ1-1; 7 nucleotides match TRBD1. V shed 6 bases and J 3 bases; nucleotides not matched to a gene: 4. Per germline, CDR1 MNHNS and CDR2 SASEGT. The CDR3 is made up of 13 amino acids. The CDR3 sequence is CASSVQGYTEAFF. CDR3 nucleotide sequence: TGTGCCAGCAGCGTACAGGGGTACACTGAAGCTTTCTTT.

V gene TRBV4-2 combines with J gene TRBJ2-1, with D perhaps matching TRBD2 (7 bases). The V gene lost 0 bases and the J gene lost 8 bases, with 20 bases spanning the gap. Germline loops: CDR1 LGHNA, CDR2 YNFKEQ. The CDR3 totals 17 residues. The CDR3 protein is CASSQEGLTRKGDEQFF. Here the CDR3 DNA reads TGTGCCAGCAGCCAAGAGGGACTAACCCGCAAGGGGGATGAGCAGTTCTTC.

V is TRBV19 and J is TRBJ2-1; 10 nucleotides line up with TRBD2. Germline lookup yields CDR1 LNHDA and CDR2 SQIVND (reference sequence). This CDR3 has 14 amino acids. V lost 5 bases and J lost 9; bases outside the gene matches: 7. The CDR3 nucleotides are TGTGCCAGTAGTCGAGCGGGAGGGCCTATTGAGCAGTTCTTC. Its translation: CASSRAGGPIEQFF.

The chain employs TRBV9 and TRBJ2-1; TRBD1 matches at 7 bases. The ends lost 2 bases at V and 3 bases at J; junction bases unmatched: 11. Germline lookup yields CDR1 SGDLS and CDR2 YYNGEE. The CDR3 length is 17 residues. CDR3 in amino acids: CASSVSQGVSIYNEQFF. CDR3 nucleotides: TGTGCCAGCAGCGTTTCTCAGGGGGTCTCTATCTACAATGAGCAGTTCTTC.

The V call is TRBV18, the J call TRBJ2-2, with D maybe TRBD1 (6 bases). The CDR3 consists of 16 residues. Trimming pared 0 bases from V and 4 bases from J, leaving 12 bases between. Per the germline V gene, CDR1 is KGHSH and CDR2 is LQKENI. The CDR3 reads CASSPPGRGGTGELFF. The CDR3 bases are TGTGCCAGCTCACCACCGGGCAGGGGCGGCACCGGGGAGCTGTTTTTT. Full variable domain (remainder filled in from reference TRBV18 and TRBJ2-2): NAGVMQNPRHLVRRRGQEARLRCSPMKGHSHVYWYRQLPEEGLKFMVYLQKENIIDESGMPKERFSAEFPKEGPSILRIQQVVRGDSAAYFCASSPPGRGGTGELFFGEGSRLTVL.

The CDR3 DNA is TGTGCCAGCAGCGTAGGTCTAGCGGACTACGAGCAGTACTTC. Its translation: CASSVGLADYEQYF. The rearrangement links TRBV9 to TRBJ2-7; 7 positions match TRBD2. V shed 0 bases, J shed 3 bases, and the junction held 3 bases outside the gene matches. The CDR3 totals 14 residues. CDR1 is SGDLS and CDR2 is YYNGEE in the germline V gene.

V usage is TRBV5-4 and J usage is TRBJ1-2, with a possible D match to TRBD1 (6 bases). The CDR3 runs 16 residues. The V gene lost 3 bases and the J gene lost 2 bases, with 17 bases spanning the gap. Germline V CDR1 and CDR2: SGHNT, YYREEE (reference sequence). CDR3: CASSSDLNTGNYGYTF. The CDR3, as DNA: TGTGCCAGCAGCTCGGACCTTAATACAGGGAACTATGGCTACACCTTC.

The V and J genes are TRBV7-4 and TRBJ1-5, with 10 bases identical to TRBD1. Germline trimming cut 4 bases from V and 0 bases from J; bases unmatched to any gene: 12. The CDR3 has 19 amino acids. Germline V gene lookup returns CDR1 SGHVT and CDR2 SQSDAQ. In DNA form, the CDR3 reads TGTGCCAGCAGCTACGACAGGGGGCCTTTGGTCTATAGCAATCAGCCCCAGCATTTT. Translation: CASSYDRGPLVYSNQPQHF.

This chain joins TRBV29-1 and TRBJ2-6; D gene unclear. Germline loops: CDR1 SQVTM, CDR2 ANQGSEA. Trimming shortened V by 5 bases and J by 2 bases, and 4 bases separated the two germline ends. The CDR3 is 12 residues long. CDR3 DNA sequence: TGCAGCGTTTTGGCTGGGGCCAACGTCCTGACTTTC. Encoded protein: CSVLAGANVLTF.

This clone was seen a few times. This rearrangement joins TRBV6-4 to TRBJ2-1; D might be TRBD2 (6 bases). Germline lookup yields CDR1 MRHNA and CDR2 SNTAGT. The V and J ends lost 4 bases and 0 bases respectively, with 16 bases between them. The CDR3 sequence is 17 residues long. CDR3 region: CASSVGSGPSSYNEQFF. The CDR3 DNA reads as TGTGCCAGCAGTGTAGGTAGCGGCCCTTCCTCCTACAATGAGCAGTTCTTC.

The chain uses TRBV10-3 and TRBJ2-7; 9 positions match TRBD1. Per germline, CDR1 ENHRY and CDR2 SYGVKD. This CDR3 region has 14 residues. The V and J ends lost 5 bases and 5 bases, in that order; junction bases with no gene match: 7. CDR3 sequence reads: CAISLGQGRHEQYF. The CDR3 coding sequence is TGTGCCATCAGTCTTGGACAGGGGAGACACGAGCAGTACTTC.

V is TRBV15 and J is TRBJ2-1; no clear D gene. The V gene's germline CDR1 is LNHNV and CDR2 YYDKDF (reference sequence). CDR3 size: 14 residues. V was cut by 3 bases and J by 2 bases, with 8 bases left in between. The CDR3 loop is CATSSPNAYNEQFF. The CDR3 DNA sequence: TGTGCCACCAGCAGTCCCAACGCCTACAATGAGCAGTTCTTC.

The chain joins TRBV10-3 to TRBJ2-1; 7 bases are a match to TRBD2. After removal of 0 bases from V and 9 bases from J, the junction contained 2 bases not matched to a gene. This CDR3 has 13 amino acids. Germline loops: CDR1 ENHRY, CDR2 SYGVKD. CDR3 region: CAISESGEGEQFF. DNA of the CDR3: TGTGCCATCAGTGAGTCGGGGGAGGGTGAGCAGTTCTTC.

CDR3 loop: CASSWTSGGPYEQYF. The CDR3 nucleotides read TGCGCCAGCAGCTGGACTAGCGGGGGGCCTTACGAGCAGTACTTC. The V call is TRBV5-1, the J call TRBJ2-7, with 14 bases aligning to TRBD2. The CDR3 runs to 15 residues. CDR1 is SGHRS and CDR2 is YFSETQ in the germline V gene. Germline trimming cut 3 bases from V and 4 bases from J; bases unmatched to any gene: 3. Full variable domain (missing parts from reference TRBV5-1 and TRBJ2-7): KAGVTQTPRYLIKTRGQQVTLSCSPISGHRSVSWYQQTPGQGLQFLFEYFSETQRNKGNFPGRFSGRQFSNSRSEMNVSTLELGDSALYLCASSWTSGGPYEQYFGPGTRLTVT.

A note on this clone: Other DNA sequences from this sample encode an identical CDR3 as well. The CDR3: CASRLLWTPGANVLTF. CDR3 sequence (DNA): TGTGCAAGTCGCTTATTATGGACTCCTGGGGCCAACGTCCTGACTTTC. The chain joins TRBV12-2 to TRBJ2-6; the tabulated D call, TRBD2, remains unverified against the DNA. TRBV12-2 is a listed pseudogene. The CDR3 loop spans 16 amino acids.

V is TRBV6-6 and J is TRBJ2-5, with TRBD2 as a possible D gene (5 bases). Germline loops: CDR1 MNHNY, CDR2 SVGAGI (reference sequence). Trimming took 7 bases from V and 2 from J, leaving 14 bases between them. The CDR3 extends over 14 amino acids. As DNA, the CDR3 is TGTGCCAGCAATAAACCGGGAACACAAGAGACCCAGTACTTC. Translation: CASNKPGTQETQYF.

The genes are TRBV6-5 and TRBJ1-1; tentative D call: TRBD1 (5 bases). This CDR3 comprises 12 residues. Trimming took 7 bases from V and 3 from J, leaving 9 bases between them. The germline gives CDR1 MNHEY, CDR2 SVGAGI. CDR3 DNA sequence: TGTGCCAGCAAAGACAGTTACACTGAAGCTTTCTTT. It encodes CASKDSYTEAFF.

The chain links TRBV7-9 to TRBJ1-4, with 7 bases that match TRBD1. The germline CDR1 and CDR2 sequences are SEHNR and FQNEAQ (reference sequence). The CDR3 consists of 16 residues. V lost 1 base and J lost 5; bases outside the gene matches: 7. DNA of the CDR3: TGTGCCAGCAGCTTAGGAGTAGGACAGGCCAATGAAAAACTGTTTTTT. Translation gives CASSLGVGQANEKLFF.

The chain is built from TRBV7-6 and TRBJ1-1; 8 bases line up with TRBD1. The trim removed 4 bases at V and 0 bases at J, leaving 1 base unmatched. CDR3 length: 14 amino acids. Germline lookup yields CDR1 SGHVS and CDR2 FNYEAQ. CDR3 nucleotide sequence: TGTGCCAGCAGCTCGACAGGGGTGAACACTGAAGCTTTCTTT. Its protein is CASSSTGVNTEAFF.

A word on this clone: The germline gene is not matched at one end of the junction; a read error may be the cause. The chain combines TRBV20-1 with TRBJ1-1, with unresolved D. In germline, CDR1 is DFQATT, CDR2 SNEGSKA (reference sequence). The CDR3 spans 11 residues. Here the CDR3 reads CSASGVTKAFF. The CDR3, as DNA: TGCAGTGCTAGCGGGGTCACTAAAGCTTTCTTT.

The chain joins TRBV27 to TRBJ2-3; TRBD2 agrees at 11 bases. Trimming removed 0 bases from V and 12 bases from J; junction bases left unmatched: 11. The germline CDR1 and CDR2 sequences are MNHEY and SMNVEV (reference sequence). CDR3 length equals 16 residues. The CDR3 loop reads CASSLSRVTSGVSQYF. CDR3 sequence (DNA): TGTGCCAGCAGTTTATCTCGCGTGACTAGCGGGGTTAGCCAGTATTTT.